This is a list of T cell receptor beta chains from one sample in a study of T cells in Graves' hyperthyroidism and ophthalmopathy. TCRdb recomputed calls from the multiplex PCR reads with MiXCR, one row per CDR3 protein. This sample has 90,000 to 120,000 distinct CDR3 sequences; approximately 15% occur once, and the top ten carry 42%. The sample consisted of blood. The receptors stem from a woman aged 45-59 years with Graves' hyperthyroidism. Each CDR3 is given with its conserved first and last residue. The order of the fields is V gene, J gene, clone size, D gene, CDR3 DNA, CDR3 protein. A D gene is named only where the DNA matches it firmly. Not all rows give a size; the values are once, few, many and, for expanded clones, a class.

V: TRBV20-1; J: TRBJ2-1; size: many; D: NA; DNA: TGCAGTGCTAGCCTCCTAGCGAGGTACAATGAGCAGTTCTTC; CDR3: CSASLLARYNEQFF
V: TRBV18; J: TRBJ2-1; size: NA; D: NA; DNA: TGTGCCAGCTCACCCTTTAGCGGTAATTTTGATGAGCAGTTCTTC; CDR3: CASSPFSGNFDEQFF
V: TRBV3-1; J: TRBJ1-1; size: many; D: TRBD1; DNA: TGTGCCAGCAGCCCAGGGACAGGGGTTGAAGCTTTCTTT; CDR3: CASSPGTGVEAFF
V: TRBV4-1; J: TRBJ2-6; size: few; D: NA; DNA: TGCGCCAGCAGCCAAGATTTGGTCTCTGGGGCCAACGTCCTGACTTTC; CDR3: CASSQDLVSGANVLTF
V: TRBV6-2/TRBV6-3; J: TRBJ1-1; size: many; D: TRBD1; DNA: TGTGCCAGCACTACAATCCGGGACAGGGGCAACACTGAAGCTTTCTTT; CDR3: CASTTIRDRGNTEAFF
V: TRBV7-9; J: TRBJ2-1; size: many; D: TRBD2; DNA: TGTGCCAGCACCCCCGCTAGCGGGGCCTACAATGAGCAGTTCTTC; CDR3: CASTPASGAYNEQFF
V: TRBV20-1; J: TRBJ1-5; size: NA; D: NA; DNA: TGCAGTGCTAGTTCTGCCACAGAGTGGCAGCCCCAGCATTTT; CDR3: CSASSATEWQPQHF
V: TRBV6-1; J: TRBJ2-7; size: many; D: NA; DNA: TGTGCCAGCGGAAGGTACGAGCAGTACTTC; CDR3: CASGRYEQYF
V: TRBV19; J: TRBJ2-1; size: many; D: TRBD2; DNA: TGTGCCAGTAGTATATTAGGCGGGAGGGTATACAATGAGCAGTTCTTC; CDR3: CASSILGGRVYNEQFF
V: TRBV29-1; J: TRBJ1-4; size: many; D: NA; DNA: TGCAGCGTGGCCGGGCAGGGTGGCGAAAAACTGTTTTTT; CDR3: CSVAGQGGEKLFF
V: TRBV20-1; J: TRBJ2-2; size: few; D: TRBD1; DNA: TGCAGTGCTAGCGCCCAGGGGGCGAACACCGGGGAGCTGTTTTTT; CDR3: CSASAQGANTGELFF
V: TRBV2; J: TRBJ1-2; size: many; D: TRBD1; DNA: TGTGCCAGCAGTGATGGGGGACAGAGTGGCTACACCTTC; CDR3: CASSDGGQSGYTF
V: TRBV6-1; J: TRBJ2-7; size: NA; D: NA; DNA: TGTGCCAGCAGTGAAACTAGAGTAACCCCCTACGAGCAGTACTTC; CDR3: CASSETRVTPYEQYF
V: TRBV6-1; J: TRBJ2-5; size: many; D: NA; DNA: TGTGCCACTCAAAAAGGGGAAAGGCAAGAGACCCAGTACTTC; CDR3: CATQKGERQETQYF
V: TRBV18; J: TRBJ1-3; size: many; D: NA; DNA: TGTGCCAGCTCACCACCCCTCCCGGGAATTGCTGGAAACACCATATATTTT; CDR3: CASSPPLPGIAGNTIYF
V: TRBV5-5; J: TRBJ2-5; size: many; D: NA; DNA: TGTGCCAGCAGCTTGGATGCCAGCGGGTTTGCGGCCCAGTACTTC; CDR3: CASSLDASGFAAQYF
V: TRBV20-1; J: TRBJ1-2; size: many; D: TRBD1; DNA: TGCAGGACCACCGGGACAGGGGGCAGCTATGGCTACACCTTC; CDR3: CRTTGTGGSYGYTF
V: TRBV3-1; J: TRBJ1-6; size: many; D: NA; DNA: TGTGCCAGCAGCCTAGCCTCCAGGTCACCCCTCCACTTT; CDR3: CASSLASRSPLHF
V: TRBV27; J: TRBJ1-2; size: many; D: NA; DNA: TGTGCCAGCAGCAAGGACCCCTCCTCTGGCTACACCTTC; CDR3: CASSKDPSSGYTF
V: TRBV4-1; J: TRBJ2-1; size: NA; D: NA; DNA: TGCGCCAGCAGCCAAAGCCCAGCGGGCTCCTACAATGAGCAGTTCTTC; CDR3: CASSQSPAGSYNEQFF
V: TRBV20-1; J: TRBJ2-2; size: many; D: TRBD2; DNA: TGCAGTGCTAGTTCTAGCGGGAGGGCCGGGACCGGGGAGCTGTTTTTT; CDR3: CSASSSGRAGTGELFF
V: TRBV6-1; J: TRBJ1-5; size: many; D: NA; DNA: TGTGCCAGCAGTGTACACTTGACAAGCAATCAGCCCCAGCATTTT; CDR3: CASSVHLTSNQPQHF
V: TRBV2; J: TRBJ1-1; size: NA; D: NA; DNA: TGTGCCAGCATGCGAAAGGCCGGGGGGACTGAAGCTTTCTTT; CDR3: CASMRKAGGTEAFF
V: TRBV12-3/TRBV12-4; J: TRBJ1-1; size: many; D: TRBD1; DNA: TGTGCCAGCAGTAAAGACAGGGGGCAGAGAGACACTGAAGCTTTCTTT; CDR3: CASSKDRGQRDTEAFF
V: TRBV20-1; J: TRBJ2-2; size: many; D: NA; DNA: TGCAGTGCTCCTGGTCTGGAGAGAGGCACCGGGGAGCTGTTTTTT; CDR3: CSAPGLERGTGELFF
V: TRBV5-5; J: TRBJ2-5; size: NA; D: NA; DNA: TGTGCCAGCAGCTTGGGCCCGGGAGAGACCCAGTACTTC; CDR3: CASSLGPGETQYF
V: TRBV11-1; J: TRBJ2-1; size: NA; D: TRBD2; DNA: TGTGCCAGCAGCAGTACCGGGACTAGCGGGATAAGCACCTACAATGAGCAGTTCTTC; CDR3: CASSSTGTSGISTYNEQFF
V: TRBV2; J: TRBJ1-1; size: NA; D: NA; DNA: TGTGCCAGCATCGACGACAGGAAGAACACTGAAGCTTTCTTT; CDR3: CASIDDRKNTEAFF
V: TRBV20-1; J: TRBJ2-5; size: many; D: NA; DNA: TGCAGTGCTGGTCCCCCAGGGGTCCAAGAGACCCAGTACTTC; CDR3: CSAGPPGVQETQYF
V: TRBV5-1; J: TRBJ2-2; size: many; D: NA; DNA: TGCGCCAGCAGCTTGGCCGGGCAGGGACCTACCGGGGAGCTGTTTTTT; CDR3: CASSLAGQGPTGELFF
V: TRBV6-1; J: TRBJ1-5; size: many; D: NA; DNA: TGTGCCAGCAGTGAGGCACAGCGCAATCAGCCCCGGCATTTT; CDR3: CASSEAQRNQPRHF
V: TRBV20-1; J: TRBJ2-3; size: many; D: NA; DNA: TGCAGTGCTAAAGCTTCGGGACTTTACACAGATACGCAGTATTTT; CDR3: CSAKASGLYTDTQYF
V: TRBV28; J: TRBJ2-4; size: once; D: NA; DNA: TGTGCCAGCAGTTCACAGGTAGCCAAAAACATTCAGTACTTC; CDR3: CASSSQVAKNIQYF
V: TRBV4-2; J: TRBJ1-1; size: many; D: NA; DNA: TGTGCCAGCAGCCAAGATCTCGGGGACAAGGAAGCTTTCTTT; CDR3: CASSQDLGDKEAFF
V: TRBV11-2; J: TRBJ2-3; size: many; D: NA; DNA: TGTGCCAGCAGCTTAGATCGCCGGACACTCTCAGATACGCAGTATTTT; CDR3: CASSLDRRTLSDTQYF
V: TRBV3-1; J: TRBJ1-2; size: many; D: TRBD1; DNA: TGTGCCAGCAGCCAAGGAGGACAGGGCGGCTATGGCTACACCTTC; CDR3: CASSQGGQGGYGYTF
V: TRBV5-1; J: TRBJ1-2; size: many; D: TRBD1; DNA: TGCGCCAGCAGCACCGGACAGGGGGAGCCAGGCTACACCTTC; CDR3: CASSTGQGEPGYTF
V: TRBV20-1; J: TRBJ2-1; size: few; D: TRBD2; DNA: TGCAGTGCTAGACAGACTAGCGGGGGAAATGAGCAGTTCTTC; CDR3: CSARQTSGGNEQFF
V: TRBV27; J: TRBJ2-2; size: many; D: TRBD1; DNA: TGTGCCAGCAGTTTATTTGGTTTATGGGACAGGGCTAACACCGGGGAGCTGTTTTTT; CDR3: CASSLFGLWDRANTGELFF
V: TRBV20-1; J: TRBJ2-1; size: many; D: TRBD2; DNA: TGCAGTGCCCTAGCGGGAGGGCCCAGAAATGAGCAGTTCTTC; CDR3: CSALAGGPRNEQFF
V: TRBV27; J: TRBJ2-7; size: many; D: TRBD2; DNA: TGTGCCAGCAGTTCTTGGGGGAGGGCCGCCGACGAGCAGTACTTC; CDR3: CASSSWGRAADEQYF
V: TRBV10-2; J: TRBJ1-1; size: NA; D: TRBD1; DNA: TGCGCCAGCAGCGGGACAGAGAACACTGAAGCTTTCTTT; CDR3: CASSGTENTEAFF
V: TRBV29-1; J: TRBJ1-5; size: many; D: NA; DNA: TGCAGCGTCGCCGGGGGAGGCAATCAGCCCCAGCATTTT; CDR3: CSVAGGGNQPQHF
V: TRBV2; J: TRBJ1-2; size: many; D: NA; DNA: TGTGCCAGCAGTGACTCCGGGCTTGGCTACACCTTC; CDR3: CASSDSGLGYTF
V: TRBV6-1; J: TRBJ1-2; size: many; D: NA; DNA: TGTGCCAGCAGTAGAGCAGGGAACTATGGCTACACCTTC; CDR3: CASSRAGNYGYTF
V: TRBV14; J: TRBJ1-1; size: many; D: NA; DNA: TGTGCCAGCAGCCGGGGTTACTTGAACACTGAAGCTTTCTTT; CDR3: CASSRGYLNTEAFF
V: TRBV18; J: TRBJ2-1; size: many; D: NA; DNA: TGTGCCAGCTCACCACCGATGGGGGCTGAGCAGTTCTTC; CDR3: CASSPPMGAEQFF
V: TRBV12-3/TRBV12-4; J: TRBJ2-4; size: NA; D: NA; DNA: TGTGCCAGCACTTTGGGTGCGAGCAAAAACATTCAGTACTTC; CDR3: CASTLGASKNIQYF